Below are 17 T cell receptor beta chains sequenced from a single sample in a study of regulatory T cells in long-lasting Graves disease. Time point: persistent/refractory GD, antithyroid drugs over 5 years with positive TRAb. With RNA extracted from PBMCs as input, the TCR library was made. TCR beta libraries were built with iRepertoire HTBI primers and Arm-PCR of CDR3 regions. Using its own MiXCR run on the multiplex PCR reads, TCRdb lists one record per CDR3 protein. The table shows approximately 400,000 distinct CDR3 sequences, with around 20% occurring only once. Specimen: peripheral blood mononuclear cells (PBMCs), collected when the disease was refractory, from a patient treated with antithyroid drugs. Receptors originate from a female donor with Graves disease.

This clonotype was detected ten times or more. The chain couples TRBV10-3 to TRBJ2-2; 7 bases are shared with TRBD2. There are 16 residues in the CDR3. J gave up 5 bases and V 11 bases, and 17 bases lay outside the gene matches. The germline V gene has CDR1 ENHRY and CDR2 SYGVKD. The DNA for the CDR3 is TGTGCCGCCGGAAGCCCCGCGGGAGAATGGACCGGGGAGCTGTTTTTT. Encoded protein: CAAGSPAGEWTGELFF.

This clonotype has a handful of counts. J is TRBJ2-7 and V is TRBV6-1; 12 bases line up with TRBD2. CDR3 length: 15 amino acids. Germline lookup yields CDR1 MNHNS and CDR2 SASEGT. J was trimmed by 6 bases and V by 6 bases; bases with no gene match: 9. The CDR3 DNA reads TGTGCCAGCAGCTCTCTGACTAGCGGGAGCGGCGAGCAGTACTTC. Protein product: CASSSLTSGSGEQYF.

This clonotype was counted a few times. This sequence joins TRBV27 and TRBJ2-2, with 13 bases fitting TRBD2. The CDR3 totals 16 residues. Looked up from germline, CDR1 is MNHEY and CDR2 is SMNVEV (reference sequence). V gave up 8 bases and J gave up 1 base; unmatched junction bases: 4. The CDR3 here is CASWGLAGQNTGELFF. The DNA for the CDR3 is TGTGCCAGCTGGGGACTAGCGGGACAGAACACCGGGGAGCTGTTTTTT.

This clonotype was seen many times. This sequence joins TRBV30 and TRBJ2-7; D call uncertain. The CDR3 contains 13 residues. V was pared by 2 bases and J by 2 bases, with 10 bases between. Germline values: CDR1 GTSNPN, CDR2 SVGIG (reference sequence). For the CDR3, the DNA is TGTGCCTGGAGTCAGGACGGACCCTACGAGCAGTACTTC. It specifies CAWSQDGPYEQYF.

This clonotype was recorded a few times. This chain uses TRBV27 with TRBJ1-6; 7 bases are a match to TRBD1. The CDR3 totals 13 residues. The germline gives CDR1 MNHEY, CDR2 SMNVEV (reference sequence). V dropped 6 bases and J dropped 9; count of bases not matched to a gene: 5. The CDR3 loop reads CASRGQEPSPLHF. The CDR3 DNA is TGTGCCAGCAGAGGACAGGAACCTTCACCCCTCCACTTT.

This clonotype was seen a few times. The chain uses TRBV2 and TRBJ2-7, with D possibly called TRBD1 or TRBD2 (6 bases each). Trimming pared 0 bases from V and 6 bases from J, leaving 15 bases between. Germline-derived CDR1 and CDR2 are SNHLY and FYNNEI. This CDR3 comprises 15 residues. The DNA for the CDR3 is TGTGCCAGCAGTGAAGCGCTCTGGGGGGCGGGCGAGCAGTACTTC. Its protein is CASSEALWGAGEQYF.

This clonotype was seen only a few times. The chain combines TRBV19 with TRBJ2-7; possible D gene TRBD2, 6 bases. The V gene's germline CDR1 is LNHDA and CDR2 SQIVND (reference sequence). V lost 5 bases, J lost 7 bases, and 21 bases lay in between. CDR3 length equals 15 residues. For the CDR3, the DNA is TGTGCCAGTAGTCCCACGGGGGTGAGAGGAGGAGAGCAGTACTTC. Its translation is CASSPTGVRGGEQYF. Filled out from reference TRBV19 and TRBJ2-7, the complete variable domain reads DGGITQSPKYLFRKEGQNVTLSCEQNLNHDAMYWYRQDPGQGLRLIYYSQIVNDFQKGDIAEGYSVSREKKESFPLTVTSAQKNPTAFYLCASSPTGVRGGEQYFGPGTRLTVT.

V and J are TRBV18 and TRBJ1-4, with 9 bases matching TRBD1. V lost 3 bases and J lost 8; bases outside the gene matches: 7. Germline lookup yields CDR1 KGHSH and CDR2 LQKENI. This CDR3 region has 15 residues. CDR3 amino acids: CASSPSGTGYEKLFF. CDR3 coding DNA: TGTGCCAGCTCACCCTCCGGGACAGGGTACGAAAAACTGTTTTTT.

J is TRBJ1-4 and V is TRBV30; the D is unclear. The CDR3 spans 15 residues. Germline lookup yields CDR1 GTSNPN and CDR2 SVGIG (reference sequence). Trimming stripped 5 bases from V and 0 bases from J, with 13 bases between. DNA of the CDR3: TGTGCCTGGTGTTCGCGGCGGGCAACTAATGAAAAACTGTTTTTT. It translates to CAWCSRRATNEKLFF.

This clonotype was recorded many times. The rearrangement links TRBV28 to TRBJ1-5; 8 bases map to TRBD1. The V gene's germline CDR1 is MDHEN and CDR2 SYDVKM. This CDR3 comprises 15 residues. V dropped 11 bases and J dropped 7; count of bases not matched to a gene: 16. DNA of the CDR3: TGTGCCTGGTCTCCCGGGACAGGACTTTGGCAGCCCCAGCATTTT. Amino acids: CAWSPGTGLWQPQHF.

This clonotype has just a few counts. This sequence joins TRBV6-1 and TRBJ2-6, with D perhaps given as TRBD1 or TRBD2 (6 bases each). Germline CDR1 is MNHNS and CDR2 is SASEGT. Trimming took off 8 bases at V and 2 bases at J, with 22 bases between the two ends. This CDR3 spans 18 amino acids. In DNA form, the CDR3 reads TGTGCCAGCGGGAGCGTAGGGGGGCTGCAAACTGGGGCCAACGTCCTGACTTTC. Translating gives CASGSVGGLQTGANVLTF.

This clonotype has more than one count but fewer than ten. This chain joins TRBV28 and TRBJ2-4; D possibly uses TRBD1 or TRBD2 (7 bases each). V lost 5 bases, J lost 9 bases, and 17 bases lay in between. The CDR3 sequence is 14 residues long. The germline gives CDR1 MDHEN, CDR2 SYDVKM. The chain's CDR3 is CASSLPGGVGIQYF. CDR3 sequence (DNA): TGTGCCAGCAGTCTCCCAGGGGGGGTGGGCATTCAGTACTTC.

The sample holds many counts of this clonotype. This chain connects TRBV10-2 to TRBJ2-7; no definite D call. V was cut by 2 bases and J by 4 bases, with 9 bases left in between. The CDR3 is 13 amino acids. Germline assignment: CDR1 WSHSY and CDR2 SAAADI. The CDR3 loop is CASSEDPYYEQYF. The DNA of the CDR3 is TGCGCCAGCAGTGAGGACCCCTATTACGAGCAGTACTTC.

There are many counts of this clonotype. This rearrangement joins TRBV30 to TRBJ2-7; D is uncertain. Germline V gene data show CDR1 as GTSNPN and CDR2 as SVGIG (reference sequence). V was pared by 3 bases and J by 3 bases, with 9 bases between. This CDR3 comprises 12 residues. The CDR3 reads CAWRTEIYEQYF. The CDR3 DNA is TGTGCCTGGAGAACAGAAATCTACGAGCAGTACTTC.

This clonotype was counted a few times. Here the CDR3 omits its conserved ending phenylalanine or tryptophan, so a read error is the likely source. This chain uses TRBV11-2 with TRBJ2-7, with 7 bases identical to TRBD1. Germline V gives CDR1 SGHAT, CDR2 FQNNGV. The V and J ends lost 5 bases and 5 bases, in that order; junction bases with no gene match: 9. CDR3 length: 14 amino acids. Here the CDR3 DNA reads TGTGCCAGCAGCCGGGGACAGTTAGGGGACGAGCAGTACCTC. Amino acids: CASSRGQLGDEQYL.

This clonotype has more than one count but fewer than ten. Germline and junction disagree at one end, which may indicate a read error. V and J are TRBV12-3 or TRBV12-4 and TRBJ2-2; a possible D gene is TRBD2 (6 bases). This CDR3 has 12 residues. The DNA of the CDR3 is TGTGCCAGCAGTATTACTAGCCGGATCGGGCTTTTT. Residues: CASSITSRIGLF.

This clonotype was detected many times. This rearrangement joins TRBV6-1 to TRBJ2-2; TRBD1 aligns across 7 bases. The CDR3 length is 16 residues. CDR1 and CDR2 from the germline V gene are MNHNS and SASEGT. V lost 6 bases, J lost 2 bases, and 9 bases stayed unmatched. This chain's CDR3 is CASSAPGQINTGELFF. In nucleotides, the CDR3 is TGTGCCAGCAGCGCTCCGGGACAGATAAACACCGGGGAGCTGTTTTTT.